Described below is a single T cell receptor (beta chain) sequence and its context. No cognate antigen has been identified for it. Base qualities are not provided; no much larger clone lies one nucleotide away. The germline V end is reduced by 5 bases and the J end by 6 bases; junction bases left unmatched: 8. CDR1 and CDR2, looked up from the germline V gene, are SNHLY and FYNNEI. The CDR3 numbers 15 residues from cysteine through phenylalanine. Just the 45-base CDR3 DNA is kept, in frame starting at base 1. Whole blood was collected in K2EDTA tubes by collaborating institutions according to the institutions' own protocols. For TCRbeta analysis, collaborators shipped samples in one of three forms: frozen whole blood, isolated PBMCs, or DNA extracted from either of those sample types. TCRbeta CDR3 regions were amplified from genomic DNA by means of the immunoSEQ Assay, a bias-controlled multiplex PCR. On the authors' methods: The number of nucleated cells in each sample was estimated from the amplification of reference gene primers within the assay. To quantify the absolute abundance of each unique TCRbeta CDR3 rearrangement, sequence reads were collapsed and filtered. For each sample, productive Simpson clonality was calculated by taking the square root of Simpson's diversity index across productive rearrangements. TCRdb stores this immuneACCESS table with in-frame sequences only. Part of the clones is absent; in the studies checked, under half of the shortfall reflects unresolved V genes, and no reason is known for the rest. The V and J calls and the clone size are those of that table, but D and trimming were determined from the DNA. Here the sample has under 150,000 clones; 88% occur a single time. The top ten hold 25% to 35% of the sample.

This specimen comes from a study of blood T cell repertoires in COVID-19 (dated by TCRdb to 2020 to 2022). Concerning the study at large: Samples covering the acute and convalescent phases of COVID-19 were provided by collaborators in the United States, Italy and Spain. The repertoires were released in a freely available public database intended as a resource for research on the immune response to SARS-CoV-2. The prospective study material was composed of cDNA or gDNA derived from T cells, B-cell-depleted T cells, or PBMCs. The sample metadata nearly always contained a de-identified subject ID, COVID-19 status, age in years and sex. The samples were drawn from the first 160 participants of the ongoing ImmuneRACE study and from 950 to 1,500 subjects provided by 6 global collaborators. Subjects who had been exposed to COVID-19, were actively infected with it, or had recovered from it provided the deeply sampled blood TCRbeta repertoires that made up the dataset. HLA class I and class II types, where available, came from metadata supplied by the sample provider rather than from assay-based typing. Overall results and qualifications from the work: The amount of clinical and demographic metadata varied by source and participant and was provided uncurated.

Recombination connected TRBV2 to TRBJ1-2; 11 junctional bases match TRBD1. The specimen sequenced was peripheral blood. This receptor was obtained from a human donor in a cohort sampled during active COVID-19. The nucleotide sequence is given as TGTGCCAGCAGTAGATCCCGGGACAGGGGGGATGGCTACACCTTC. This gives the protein CASSRSRDRGDGYTF.